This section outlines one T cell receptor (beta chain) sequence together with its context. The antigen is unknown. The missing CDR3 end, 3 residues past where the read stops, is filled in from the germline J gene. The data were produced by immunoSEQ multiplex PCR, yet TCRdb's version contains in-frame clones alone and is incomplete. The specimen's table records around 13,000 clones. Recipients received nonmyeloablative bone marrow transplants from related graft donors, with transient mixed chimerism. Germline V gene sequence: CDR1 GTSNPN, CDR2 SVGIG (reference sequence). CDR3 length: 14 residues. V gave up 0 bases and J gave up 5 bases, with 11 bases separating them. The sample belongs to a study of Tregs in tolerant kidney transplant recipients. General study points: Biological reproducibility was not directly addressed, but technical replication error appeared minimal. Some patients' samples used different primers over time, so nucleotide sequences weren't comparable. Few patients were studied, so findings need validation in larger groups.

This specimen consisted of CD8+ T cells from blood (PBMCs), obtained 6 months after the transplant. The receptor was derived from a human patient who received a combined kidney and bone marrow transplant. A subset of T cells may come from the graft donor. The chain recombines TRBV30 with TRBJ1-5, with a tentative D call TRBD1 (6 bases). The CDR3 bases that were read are TGTGCCTGGAGTGTAGGCAGGGGTCATCAGCCC. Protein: CAWSVGRGHQP. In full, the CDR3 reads CAWSVGRGHQPQHF.